This T cell receptor (beta chain) was documented in a study of regulatory T cells in long-lasting Graves disease. Points from the study as a whole: Persistent patients shared more public clonotypes (under 3,000) than newly diagnosed patients (around 910).

Germline loops: CDR1 MDHEN, CDR2 SYDVKM. This CDR3 is built from 11 residues. The time point is: newly diagnosed GD, antithyroid drugs for less than 3 months. Extracted RNA from PBMCs served as the source of the TCR library. The patient group derived from an endocrinology department in Xi'an, China. In its sample, this clonotype was seen many times. What it binds is not known. A read error may account for a junction end that differs from germline. iRepertoire HTBI primers and Arm-PCR of CDR3 regions built TCR beta libraries. TCRdb independently ran MiXCR on the multiplex PCR reads; one entry per CDR3 protein. The sample shows 400,000 to 550,000 distinct CDR3 sequences, 15% of them seen only once. The sample was also reused in another study, on T cells in Graves' hyperthyroidism and ophthalmopathy.

The rearrangement links TRBV28 to TRBJ2-7; unclear D gene. The receptor was isolated from a woman under 40 with Graves disease. Sequences were derived from peripheral blood mononuclear cells (PBMCs), sampled at new diagnosis, from a patient treated with antithyroid drugs. CDR3 in DNA: TGTGCCAGCAGCGCCGGGCCCAGCCCCCACTTC. Amino acid sequence: CASSAGPSPHF.